The sequence of this T cell receptor beta chain was determined in a study of shared clonotypes between healthy human individuals. As regards this clone: Its cognate antigen is unknown.

Study-wide points: For naive CD4 cells, approximately 5% of clonotypes were shared across four donors.

Sequenced by immunoSEQ multiplex PCR; TCRdb stores in-frame clones only, minus some. The sample has approximately 2,300,000 clones; roughly 90% are singletons. The V gene lost 0 bases and the J gene lost 13 bases, with 14 bases spanning the gap. CDR3 length: 14 residues. Germline V gene data show CDR1 as SGHDT and CDR2 as YYEEEE. This sequence was found in a man between 18 and 29 years old in good health. Some clones in this sample may be carry-over from other donors' samples. Sequenced sample: naive CD4+ T cells from PBMCs. As for subset: CD45RA+ positively selected. This chain connects TRBV5-6 to TRBJ1-6; a possible D gene is TRBD1 (5 bases). DNA of the CDR3: TGTGCCAGCAGCTTGGACGGGGGTGAAGCTCCCCTCCACTTT. This codes for CASSLDGGEAPLHF.